This T cell receptor (beta chain) was identified during a study of T cell repertoires in cytomegalovirus infection. Study as a whole: Indications came from public TCR beta signatures; they pointed to CMV infection and to a matching HLA type. Study observations and caveats: Totalled public TCR beta family frequency picked out people who carried CMV plus the relevant HLA. Clonotypes of TCR beta that were HLA-C-restricted and CMV-specific dominated the ex vivo response.

TCRdb redid the calling of the reads with MiXCR, one entry per CDR3 protein. This sample has around 740,000 distinct CDR3 sequences, with roughly 35% found just once. Note on this clonotype: The antigen is not known.

Looked up from germline, CDR1 is SGHDT and CDR2 is YYEEEE. The CDR3 spans 14 residues. Trimming took 2 bases from V and 5 from J, leaving 13 bases between them. Sequenced input: PBMCs. The chain carries TRBV5-6 and TRBJ1-2; D may be TRBD1 (6 bases). This TCR was recovered from a human donor in good health (CMV status not recorded). Some clones in this sample may be carry-over from other donors' samples. Here the CDR3 DNA reads TGTGCCAGCAGCTTTTCCACCAGGGGTTATGGCTACACCTTC. Translation gives CASSFSTRGYGYTF.